The 3 T cell receptor beta chains below all came from one sample that was sequenced in a study of technical replicates of blood from a few donors. Sequenced by immunoSEQ multiplex PCR; TCRdb stores in-frame clones only, minus some. This table holds 82,000 or so clones, nearly 96% found once. Sequencing input: T cells isolated from PBMCs. The receptors here all came from a human donor in good health.

The V call is TRBV6-1, the J call TRBJ1-1, with 7 bases fitting TRBD1. With V trimmed by 2 bases and J by 6 bases, 6 bases remained unmatched. Germline V gene sequence: CDR1 MNHNS, CDR2 SASEGT. The CDR3 sequence is 14 residues long. This CDR3 reads CASSEFGTGAEAFF. CDR3 in DNA: TGTGCCAGCAGTGAATTTGGAACAGGGGCTGAAGCTTTCTTT.

The CDR3 here is CAWSVGVMNTEAFF. CDR3 DNA sequence: TGTGCCTGGAGTGTAGGGGTTATGAACACTGAAGCTTTCTTT. The chain has TRBV30 and TRBJ1-1; a weak D match, TRBD1 (5 bases). The CDR3 contains 14 residues. V was cut by 0 bases and J by 0 bases, with 8 bases left in between. The germline CDR1 and CDR2 sequences are GTSNPN and SVGIG (reference sequence).

CDR3 amino acids: CASSIDDRGRDNEQFF. The DNA for the CDR3 is TGTGCCAGTAGTATAGACGACAGGGGGAGGGACAATGAGCAGTTCTTC. The chain uses TRBV19 and TRBJ2-1; 9 bases fit TRBD1. Trimming removed 0 bases from V and 5 bases from J; junction bases left unmatched: 5. The CDR3 sequence is 16 residues long. The germline V gene encodes CDR1 LNHDA and CDR2 SQIVND (reference sequence).